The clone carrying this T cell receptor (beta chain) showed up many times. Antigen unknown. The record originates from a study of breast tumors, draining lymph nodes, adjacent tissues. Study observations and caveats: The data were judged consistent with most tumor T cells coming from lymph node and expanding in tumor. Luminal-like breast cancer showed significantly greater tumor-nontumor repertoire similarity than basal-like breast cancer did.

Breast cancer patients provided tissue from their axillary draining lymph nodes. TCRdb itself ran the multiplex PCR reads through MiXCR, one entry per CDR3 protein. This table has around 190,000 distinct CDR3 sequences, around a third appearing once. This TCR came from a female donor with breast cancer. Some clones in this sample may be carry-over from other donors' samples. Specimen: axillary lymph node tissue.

Written as DNA, the CDR3 is TGCGCCAGCAGCGCCATGCTAGCAACGGTCTCCTACGAGCAGTACTTC. It codes for CASSAMLATVSYEQYF. The chain couples TRBV4-1 to TRBJ2-7; D is perhaps TRBD2 (5 bases). The germline V gene encodes CDR1 MGHRA and CDR2 YSYEKL. Trimming took 5 bases from V and 0 from J, leaving 17 bases between them. The CDR3 is made up of 16 amino acids.